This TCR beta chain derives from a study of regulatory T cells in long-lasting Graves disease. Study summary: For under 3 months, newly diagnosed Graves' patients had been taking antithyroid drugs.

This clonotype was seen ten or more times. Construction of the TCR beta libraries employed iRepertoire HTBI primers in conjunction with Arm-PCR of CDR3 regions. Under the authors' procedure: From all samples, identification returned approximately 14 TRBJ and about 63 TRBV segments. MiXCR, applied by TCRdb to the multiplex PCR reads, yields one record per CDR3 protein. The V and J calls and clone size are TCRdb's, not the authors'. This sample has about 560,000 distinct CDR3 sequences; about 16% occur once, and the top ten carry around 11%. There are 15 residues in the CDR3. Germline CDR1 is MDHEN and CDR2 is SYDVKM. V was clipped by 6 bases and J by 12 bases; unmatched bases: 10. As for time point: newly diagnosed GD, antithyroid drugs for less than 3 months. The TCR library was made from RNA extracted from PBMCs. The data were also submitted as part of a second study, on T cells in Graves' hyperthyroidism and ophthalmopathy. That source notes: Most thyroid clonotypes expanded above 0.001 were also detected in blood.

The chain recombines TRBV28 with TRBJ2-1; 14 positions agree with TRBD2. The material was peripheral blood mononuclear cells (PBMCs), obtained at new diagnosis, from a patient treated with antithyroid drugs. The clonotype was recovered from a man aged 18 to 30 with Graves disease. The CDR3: CASSPGLAGVGWQFF. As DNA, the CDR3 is TGTGCCAGCAGCCCGGGACTAGCGGGAGTTGGTTGGCAGTTCTTC.